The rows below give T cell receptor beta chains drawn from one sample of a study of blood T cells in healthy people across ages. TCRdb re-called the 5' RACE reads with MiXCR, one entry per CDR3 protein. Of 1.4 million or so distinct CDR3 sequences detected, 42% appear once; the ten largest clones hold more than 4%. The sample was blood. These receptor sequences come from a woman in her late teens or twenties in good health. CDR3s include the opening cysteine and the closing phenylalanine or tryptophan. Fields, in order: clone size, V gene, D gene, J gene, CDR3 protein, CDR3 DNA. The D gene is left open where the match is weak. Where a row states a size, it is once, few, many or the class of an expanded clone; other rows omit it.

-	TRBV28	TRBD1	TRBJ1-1	CASSLSGTATGEAFF	TGTGCCAGTAGTTTATCGGGGACAGCTACCGGGGAAGCTTTCTTT
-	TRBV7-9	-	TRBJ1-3	CASTPGRFGNTIYF	TGTGCCAGCACCCCGGGGAGATTTGGAAACACCATATATTTT
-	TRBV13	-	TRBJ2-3	CASSSLPRESADTQYF	TGTGCCAGCAGTTCTCTCCCGCGGGAAAGTGCAGATACGCAGTATTTT
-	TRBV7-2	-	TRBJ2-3	CASRRLASDSLVGTQYF	TGTGCCAGCAGGCGACTGGCCTCCGACTCCCTAGTTGGTACGCAGTATTTT
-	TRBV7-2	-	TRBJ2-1	CASSTNTSYNEQFF	TGTGCCAGCAGCACTAATACAAGTTACAATGAGCAGTTCTTC
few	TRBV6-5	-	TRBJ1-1	CASSYSKRGYTEAFF	TGTGCCAGCAGTTACTCGAAGAGGGGGTACACTGAAGCTTTCTTT
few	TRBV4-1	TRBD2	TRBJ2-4	CASSQGLAGPKNIQYF	TGCGCCAGCAGCCAAGGTCTAGCGGGGCCCAAAAACATTCAGTACTTC
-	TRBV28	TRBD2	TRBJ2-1	CADGAPSGRAGIEQFF	TGTGCCGACGGGGCACCAAGCGGGAGGGCCGGGATTGAGCAGTTCTTC
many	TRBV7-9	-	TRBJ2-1	CASSVSGGLGNEQFF	TGTGCCAGCAGCGTATCAGGGGGGCTAGGGAATGAGCAGTTCTTC
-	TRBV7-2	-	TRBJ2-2	CASSYVGDPSTGELFF	TGTGCCAGCAGCTATGTAGGGGACCCTAGCACCGGGGAGCTGTTTTTT
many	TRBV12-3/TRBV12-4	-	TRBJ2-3	CASSFDGLGTDTQYF	TGTGCCAGCAGTTTTGACGGGCTCGGCACAGATACGCAGTATTTT
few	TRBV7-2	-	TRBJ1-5	CASSDGGSQPQHF	TGTGCCAGCAGCGATGGGGGTAGCCAGCCCCAGCATTTT
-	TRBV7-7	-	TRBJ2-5	CASSLVPSSQETQYF	TGTGCTAGCAGCTTAGTGCCTAGCAGCCAAGAGACCCAGTACTTC
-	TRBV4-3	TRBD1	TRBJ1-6	CASSHASGTGGSPLHF	TGCGCCAGCAGCCACGCCTCGGGGACAGGGGGATCACCCCTCCACTTT
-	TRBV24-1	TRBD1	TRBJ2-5	CATSTNRDRELGEQYF	TGTGCCACCAGTACGAACCGGGACAGGGAATTAGGGGAGCAGTACTTC
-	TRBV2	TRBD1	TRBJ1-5	CASSEAGGWPQHF	TGTGCCAGCAGTGAAGCAGGGGGCTGGCCCCAGCATTTT
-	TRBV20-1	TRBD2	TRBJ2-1	CSARDTRELSYNEQFF	TGCAGTGCTAGAGATACGCGGGAGCTCTCCTACAATGAGCAGTTCTTC
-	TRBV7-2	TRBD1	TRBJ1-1	CASSPPDRDEAFF	TGTGCCAGCAGCCCCCCGGACAGGGATGAAGCTTTCTTT
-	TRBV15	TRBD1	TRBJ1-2	CATSFGQGQGGYTF	TGTGCCACCAGCTTTGGACAGGGTCAAGGGGGCTACACCTTC
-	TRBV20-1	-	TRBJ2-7	CSASGRTLTMFPSSYEQYF	TGCAGTGCTAGCGGACGAACCCTGACGATGTTCCCCAGCTCCTACGAGCAGTACTTC
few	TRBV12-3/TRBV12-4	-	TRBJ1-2	CASRNPGPGYGYTF	TGTGCCAGCAGGAATCCGGGACCGGGCTATGGCTACACCTTC
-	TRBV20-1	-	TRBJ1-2	CSAVSGGDLNGYTF	TGCAGTGCCGTATCGGGAGGGGACCTCAATGGCTACACCTTC
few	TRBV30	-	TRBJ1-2	CAWSVLMKRGYTF	TGTGCCTGGAGTGTATTGATGAAGCGGGGCTACACCTTC
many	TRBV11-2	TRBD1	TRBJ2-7	CASSFGQGDYEQYF	TGTGCCAGCAGCTTCGGACAGGGGGACTACGAGCAGTACTTC
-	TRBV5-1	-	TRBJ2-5	CAGSLESETQYF	TGCGCCGGCAGCTTGGAATCAGAGACCCAGTACTTC
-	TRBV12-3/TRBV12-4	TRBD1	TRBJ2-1	CASSQGTGGRETQFF	TGTGCCAGCAGTCAGGGGACAGGGGGCAGGGAGACCCAGTTCTTC
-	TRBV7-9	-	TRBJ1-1	CASSLWGEDTEAFF	TGTGCCAGCAGCTTATGGGGGGAGGACACTGAAGCTTTCTTT
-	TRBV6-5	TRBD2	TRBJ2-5	CASNPGLAGGRETQYF	TGTGCCAGCAATCCGGGACTAGCGGGAGGGAGAGAGACCCAGTACTTC
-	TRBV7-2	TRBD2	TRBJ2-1	CASTPGTSGGNEQFF	TGTGCCAGCACCCCCGGGACTAGCGGGGGTAATGAGCAGTTCTTC
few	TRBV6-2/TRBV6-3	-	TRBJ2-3	CASSYWRGNTDTQYF	TGTGCCAGCAGTTACTGGCGGGGCAACACAGATACGCAGTATTTT
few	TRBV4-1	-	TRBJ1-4	CASSLRWATNEKLFF	TGCGCCAGCAGCCTGAGATGGGCAACTAATGAAAAACTGTTTTTT
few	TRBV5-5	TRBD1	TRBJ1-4	CASSKDRNDEKLFF	TGTGCCAGCAGCAAGGACAGGAATGATGAAAAACTGTTTTTT
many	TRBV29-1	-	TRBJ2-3	CSVGNRDNTDTQYF	TGCAGCGTTGGGAATCGGGACAACACAGATACGCAGTATTTT
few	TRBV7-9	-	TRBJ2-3	CASRSWGEPDTQYF	TGTGCCAGCAGGTCGTGGGGGGAACCAGATACGCAGTATTTT
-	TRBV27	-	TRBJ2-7	CASSLHSVKPNEQYF	TGTGCCAGCAGTTTACATAGCGTGAAGCCCAATGAGCAGTACTTC
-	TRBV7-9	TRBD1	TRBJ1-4	CASSHDRGTNEKLFF	TGTGCCAGCAGTCACGACAGGGGAACTAATGAAAAACTGTTTTTT
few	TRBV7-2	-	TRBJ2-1	CASSLAGTLEQFF	TGTGCCAGCAGCTTAGCCGGGACACTTGAGCAGTTCTTC